This TCR beta chain was identified in a study of T cell responses to AZD1222 COVID-19 vaccine. The assay was immunoSEQ multiplex PCR, and TCRdb's table has in-frame clones only and misses some. The sample has more than 85,000 clones, about 90% seen once. Study-level results: It should be noted that donors were predominantly white British and more often female, and clonal diversity was possibly underestimated. CD4 TCRs covered the whole spike, strongest at regions 160-218 and 743-854. Baseline seropositivity occurred in only six AZD1222 recipients.

V was shortened by 6 bases and J by 1 base, with 10 bases between the two germline ends. This CDR3 region has 14 residues. Germline V gene lookup returns CDR1 SGHTA and CDR2 FQGNSA. Comment on this clone: The antigen remains undetermined.

The chain links TRBV7-2 to TRBJ1-5; D gene unclear. This clonotype originated in an adult who received the AZD1222 COVID-19 vaccine. The source was peripheral blood, collected 28 days after the second AZD1222 dose. The CDR3 DNA reads as TGTGCCAGCAGAATGGCAGCGAGCAATCAGCCCCAGCATTTT. Its protein product is CASRMAASNQPQHF.